The 20 T cell receptor beta chains reported below all come from one sample, sequenced in a study of vaccination and CD4 T cells after COVID-19. Their cognate antigens are unknown. Cultured CD4+ T-cell DNA underwent Oncomine TCR Beta short-read sequencing. TCRdb ran MiXCR on the PCR reads and lists one entry per CDR3 protein. The table records some 9,900 distinct CDR3 sequences, approximately 24% of them present only once. Specified treatment: approximately 11-day PBMC culture with coronavirus spike peptide pools or control peptides (ViraFEST assay). The sequencing here drew on CD4+ T cells from blood, cultured in vitro, taken before SARS-CoV-2 vaccination. The receptors stem from a human donor who received a COVID-19 vaccine.

The V and J genes are TRBV18 and TRBJ2-3, with 12 bases matching TRBD2. Unmatched junction bases numbered 7, after V lost 3 bases and J lost 3 bases. Germline CDR1 is KGHSH and CDR2 is LQKENI. This CDR3 region has 17 residues. The DNA of the CDR3 is TGTGCCAGCTCACCCCTACTAGCGGGGGGCGGGACAGATACGCAGTATTTT. This translates into CASSPLLAGGGTDTQYF.

J is TRBJ2-2 and V is TRBV24-1, with 7 bases matching TRBD1. Germline V gene lookup returns CDR1 KGHDR and CDR2 SFDVKD. The CDR3 has 15 amino acids. V lost 9 bases to trimming and J lost 0 bases; unmatched junction nucleotides: 6. The CDR3, as DNA: TGTGCCACCGCTAAACAGGGGACGAACACCGGGGAGCTGTTTTTT. This codes for CATAKQGTNTGELFF.

This chain uses TRBV30 with TRBJ2-3; 15 nucleotides agree with TRBD2. This CDR3 comprises 18 residues. The junction had 11 bases not matched to a gene; V was cut back by 2 bases and J by 5 bases. Germline V CDR1 and CDR2: GTSNPN, SVGIG (reference sequence). CDR3 amino acids: CAWSRGLAGGLTGDTQYF. The CDR3 DNA sequence: TGTGCCTGGAGTCGGGGACTAGCGGGGGGACTGACTGGAGATACGCAGTATTTT.

This clonotype was counted only a few times. The chain recombines TRBV7-8 with TRBJ2-7, with D maybe TRBD2 (7 bases). CDR3 size: 15 residues. Germline assignment: CDR1 SGHVS and CDR2 FQNEAQ. V was clipped by 3 bases and J by 0 bases, with 12 bases between them. CDR3: CASSFDGGPSYEQYF. The CDR3 DNA reads as TGTGCCAGCAGCTTCGACGGGGGGCCCTCCTACGAGCAGTACTTC. Full variable domain (rest looked up from reference TRBV7-8 and TRBJ2-7): GAGVSQSPRYKVAKRGQDVALRCDPISGHVSLFWYQQALGQGPEFLTYFQNEAQLDKSGLPSDRFFAERPEGSVSTLKIQRTQQEDSAVYLCASSFDGGPSYEQYFGPGTRLTVT.

By sample share, this clonotype is medium-sized. This chain links TRBV6-1 with TRBJ1-5, with D hard to call. V was clipped by 4 bases and J by 5 bases, with 15 bases between them. This CDR3 contains 15 residues. Per germline, CDR1 MNHNS and CDR2 SASEGT. CDR3 in DNA: TGTGCCAGCAGTGTAGGAGAGGGATGGGATCAGCCCCAGCATTTT. Protein sequence: CASSVGEGWDQPQHF.

This clonotype was observed a few times. In DNA form, the CDR3 reads TGTGCCAGCAGGTCCCACCGGGACACCTCCTACGAGCAGTACTTC. It translates to CASRSHRDTSYEQYF. This rearrangement joins TRBV2 to TRBJ2-7, with D perhaps TRBD1 (6 bases). V was cut by 6 bases and J by 0 bases, with 15 bases left in between. Per germline, CDR1 SNHLY and CDR2 FYNNEI. The CDR3 runs to 15 residues.

V and J are TRBV18 and TRBJ2-3; tentative D call: TRBD1 (5 bases). Germline-derived CDR1 and CDR2 are KGHSH and LQKENI. The ends were cut back, 6 bases at V and 6 bases at J, with 7 bases in the middle. The CDR3 has 11 amino acids. CDR3: CASSPGDTQYF. CDR3 coding DNA: TGTGCCAGCTCCCCAGGGGATACGCAGTATTTT.

This clonotype occurred a few times. A read error likely explains this, since a far larger clone differs by one base. The rearrangement joins TRBV10-3 to TRBJ2-5; maybe TRBD2 (5 bases). The germline CDR1 and CDR2 sequences are ENHRY and SYGVKD. The CDR3 length is 14 residues. V was pared by 3 bases and J by 7 bases, with 15 bases between. The CDR3 DNA is TGTGCCATCAGTGAAGCTAGAGGGTTCGGGACCCAGTACTTC. This gives the protein CAISEARGFGTQYF.

The CDR3 DNA follows: TGTGCCATCTCCGGACAGGGGGAGAATCAGCCCCAGCATTTT. It translates to CAISGQGENQPQHF. The chain recombines TRBV10-3 with TRBJ1-5; 10 bases map to TRBD1. This CDR3 contains 14 residues. Germline V lookup: CDR1 ENHRY, CDR2 SYGVKD. Germline trimming cut 8 bases from V and 4 bases from J; bases unmatched to any gene: 5.

The rearrangement joins TRBV5-1 to TRBJ2-5, with TRBD2 matching over 8 bases. V trimming: 3 bases; J trimming: 5 bases; junction bases outside the gene matches: 12. This CDR3 has 16 amino acids. Looked up from germline, CDR1 is SGHRS and CDR2 is YFSETQ. The CDR3 DNA is TGCGCCAGCAGCTCGAGTAGCGGGGTGGTGGCGGAGACCCAGTACTTC. Amino acids: CASSSSSGVVAETQYF. Supplemented by reference TRBV5-1 and TRBJ2-5, the full variable domain reads KAGVTQTPRYLIKTRGQQVTLSCSPISGHRSVSWYQQTPGQGLQFLFEYFSETQRNKGNFPGRFSGRQFSNSRSEMNVSTLELGDSALYLCASSSSSGVVAETQYFGPGTRLLVL.

There are a few counts of this clonotype. The DNA for the CDR3 is TGTGCCACCAGTGCCAGGGGCGTACCTACCGGGGAGCTGTTTTTT. This sequence encodes CATSARGVPTGELFF. The chain links TRBV24-1 to TRBJ2-2; maybe TRBD1 (6 bases). The CDR3 is made up of 15 amino acids. Trimming stripped 5 bases from V and 5 bases from J, with 14 bases between. Per germline, CDR1 KGHDR and CDR2 SFDVKD.

This clonotype ranks as medium-sized (0.01 to 0.1%). The rearrangement links TRBV7-8 to TRBJ1-2, with 10 bases matching TRBD1. V trimming: 4 bases; J trimming: 6 bases; junction bases outside the gene matches: 5. Germline-derived CDR1 and CDR2 are SGHVS and FQNEAQ. The CDR3 runs to 14 residues. The CDR3, as DNA: TGTGCCAGCAGCTCCGACAGGGGGCTGGATGGCTACACCTTC. Translated: CASSSDRGLDGYTF.

This rearrangement joins TRBV19 to TRBJ2-7; the D call may be TRBD1 or TRBD2 (5 bases each). The CDR3 runs 14 residues. Germline CDR1 LNHDA, CDR2 SQIVND (reference sequence). V was trimmed by 6 bases and J by 2 bases, leaving 14 bases between them. The CDR3 region has the DNA TGTGCCAGTAGAGAGTCACCGGGGCCCTACGAGCAGTACTTC. Translating it yields CASRESPGPYEQYF.

The chain uses TRBV7-9 and TRBJ2-7, with TRBD1 matching 9 bases. Germline trimming cut 0 bases from V and 4 bases from J; bases unmatched to any gene: 10. CDR3 length: 17 amino acids. Germline loops: CDR1 SEHNR, CDR2 FQNEAQ (reference sequence). The CDR3 region is CASSLATGTGLGYEQYF. In DNA form, the CDR3 reads TGTGCCAGCAGCTTAGCGACCGGGACAGGGCTGGGGTACGAGCAGTACTTC.

V is TRBV5-1 and J is TRBJ2-7; 8 positions agree with TRBD1. The length of the CDR3 is 16 residues. CDR1 is SGHRS, CDR2 YFSETQ, per germline. Trimming cost V 0 bases and J 1 base; bases outside gene matches: 6. The DNA of the CDR3 is TGCGCCAGCAGCTTGGGCCGCCGGGACAGGTCCTACGAGCAGTACTTC. Protein product: CASSLGRRDRSYEQYF.

This clonotype was counted between two and nine times. The J gene is TRBJ2-3, the V gene TRBV10-2, with 11 nucleotides matching TRBD2. The trim removed 10 bases at V and 4 bases at J, leaving 7 bases unmatched. The germline CDR1 and CDR2 sequences are WSHSY and SAAADI. This CDR3 spans 14 amino acids. The CDR3: CATVSGGASDTQYF. The DNA of the CDR3 is TGCGCCACCGTTAGCGGGGGGGCCTCAGATACGCAGTATTTT.

The chain is built from TRBV19 and TRBJ2-7; D possibly corresponds to TRBD1 (5 bases). Trimming pared 3 bases from V and 0 bases from J, leaving 6 bases between. This CDR3 contains 13 residues. CDR1 and CDR2 (germline): LNHDA, SQIVND (reference sequence). For the CDR3, the DNA is TGTGCCAGTAGTATGGACAACTCCTACGAGCAGTACTTC. Its translation is CASSMDNSYEQYF.

This clonotype came up a few times. The rearrangement links TRBV6-1 to TRBJ1-2; unclear D gene. CDR1 is MNHNS and CDR2 is SASEGT in the germline V gene. V lost 7 bases to trimming and J lost 2 bases, with 11 bases between them. The CDR3 runs 13 residues. For the CDR3, the DNA is TGTGCCAGCACTTTATTAGAGAACTATGGCTACACCTTC. Translated, it gives CASTLLENYGYTF.

This clonotype occurred a few times. V is TRBV2 and J is TRBJ2-3; 11 bases match TRBD2. The ends lost 7 bases at V and 1 base at J; junction bases unmatched: 7. Germline lookup yields CDR1 SNHLY and CDR2 FYNNEI. The CDR3 loop spans 16 amino acids. CDR3 coding DNA: TGTGCCAGCACCCTTAGCGGGGGGGCGGGCACAGATACGCAGTATTTT. It encodes CASTLSGGAGTDTQYF. The variable domain in full, with the rest retrieved from reference TRBV2 and TRBJ2-3, is EPEVTQTPSHQVTQMGQEVILRCVPISNHLYFYWYRQILGQKVEFLVSFYNNEISEKSEIFDDQFSVERPDGSNFTLKIRSTKLEDSAMYFCASTLSGGAGTDTQYFGPGTRLTVL.

The chain joins TRBV6-1 to TRBJ1-2, with D tentatively TRBD1 (5 bases). The germline CDR1 and CDR2 sequences are MNHNS and SASEGT. The CDR3 runs 15 residues. V was pared by 6 bases and J by 4 bases, with 18 bases between. For the CDR3, the DNA is TGTGCCAGCAGCTCGCAGGGTCGGGGGTCCTATGGCTACACCTTC. The encoded protein is CASSSQGRGSYGYTF.